These 27 T cell receptor beta chains originate from one sample sequenced in a study of PD-1 blockade in classical Hodgkin lymphoma. Each patient experienced a relapse that followed autologous stem cell transplantation, and brentuximab vedotin exposure varied. The assay was immunoSEQ multiplex PCR, and TCRdb's table has in-frame clones only and misses some. The profile shows about 36,000 clones, roughly two thirds of them singletons. Sequences were derived from peripheral blood mononuclear cells (PBMCs), sampled before the second cycle of nivolumab. The source is a human donor with classical Hodgkin lymphoma.

The chain couples TRBV19 to TRBJ2-6; unclear D gene. The CDR3 is 16 residues long. Germline V gene data show CDR1 as LNHDA and CDR2 as SQIVND (reference sequence). V lost 5 bases and J lost 0, with 11 bases in between. The CDR3 loop is CASSVSLSSGANVLTF. The CDR3 DNA follows: TGTGCCAGTAGTGTCAGTCTGAGCTCTGGGGCCAACGTCCTGACTTTC.

This clone was recorded once. V and J are TRBV5-1 and TRBJ1-2, with TRBD1 matching over 11 bases. The germline gives CDR1 SGHRS, CDR2 YFSETQ. This CDR3 is 16 amino acids long. V dropped 4 bases and J dropped 3; count of bases not matched to a gene: 8. Written as DNA, the CDR3 is TGCGCCAGCAGCCGCTCTGGGACAGGGGGTGACTATGGCTACACCTTC. The encoded protein is CASSRSGTGGDYGYTF.

In its sample, this clone was seen once. The chain uses TRBV28 and TRBJ1-1; no firm D call. Germline-derived CDR1 and CDR2 are MDHEN and SYDVKM. Trimming removed 2 bases from V and 7 bases from J, with 20 bases in between. The CDR3 loop spans 16 amino acids. As DNA, the CDR3 is TGTGCCAGCAGTTTAGGAAGGGCGCATCGCGGGAATGAAGCTTTCTTT. Its translation: CASSLGRAHRGNEAFF.

This rearrangement joins TRBV7-2 to TRBJ1-1; D is perhaps TRBD1 (6 bases). Trimming shortened V by 0 bases and J by 5 bases, and 13 bases separated the two germline ends. This CDR3 region has 15 residues. In germline, CDR1 is SGHTA, CDR2 FQGNSA. The CDR3, as DNA: TGTGCCAGCAGCTTAGCGTCAGGGGCTGGAACTGAAGCTTTCTTT. It codes for CASSLASGAGTEAFF.

This clone was picked up a small number of times. The rearrangement links TRBV2 to TRBJ2-7, with 14 nucleotides matching TRBD2. This CDR3 spans 16 amino acids. Germline V CDR1 and CDR2: SNHLY, FYNNEI. V lost 8 bases, J lost 7 bases, and 13 bases stayed unmatched. The CDR3 nucleotides read TGTGCCAGCCTGGCCCCCGGGACTAGCGGGAGTCGGGAGCAGTACTTC. Encoded protein: CASLAPGTSGSREQYF.

This rearrangement joins TRBV4-2 to TRBJ2-1, with 11 nucleotides matching TRBD2. CDR3 length: 17 residues. Trimming removed 4 bases from V and 2 bases from J; junction bases left unmatched: 7. In germline, CDR1 is LGHNA, CDR2 YNFKEQ. The CDR3 DNA follows: TGTGCCAGCAGCCGAGAGACTAGCGGGGATACCTACAATGAGCAGTTCTTC. Translated, it gives CASSRETSGDTYNEQFF.

The chain combines TRBV5-1 with TRBJ2-5; TRBD2 is a possible D gene (6 bases). Germline assignment: CDR1 SGHRS and CDR2 YFSETQ. V was trimmed by 4 bases and J by 2 bases, leaving 12 bases between them. The CDR3 runs 14 residues. The CDR3 bases are TGCGCCAGCAGCCCGGGGCGGGGTCAAGAGACCCAGTACTTC. It translates to CASSPGRGQETQYF.

This clone has just a few counts. The V and J genes are TRBV11-3 and TRBJ1-6; a possible D gene is TRBD1 (5 bases). The germline CDR1 and CDR2 sequences are SGHNT and YENEEA. The CDR3 totals 16 residues. V was trimmed by 0 bases and J by 0 bases, leaving 6 bases between them. The DNA for the CDR3 is TGTGCCAGCAGCTTAGATGGGGGCTCCTATAATTCACCCCTCCACTTT. This encodes CASSLDGGSYNSPLHF. The full variable domain, with the rest looked up from reference TRBV11-3 and TRBJ1-6, is EAGVVQSPRYKIIEKKQPVAFWCNPISGHNTLYWYLQNLGQGPELLIRYENEEAVDDSQLPKDRFSAERLKGVDSTLKIQPAELGDSAVYLCASSLDGGSYNSPLHFGNGTRLTVT.

The chain has TRBV15 and TRBJ2-2; tentative D call: TRBD2 (5 bases). This CDR3 has 15 residues. V was cut by 3 bases and J by 3 bases, with 11 bases left in between. CDR1 is LNHNV and CDR2 is YYDKDF in the germline V gene (reference sequence). The CDR3 nucleotides read TGTGCCACCAGCAGGCGGACTTCCTACACCGGGGAGCTGTTTTTT. As protein: CATSRRTSYTGELFF.

The chain couples TRBV19 to TRBJ2-6; D may match TRBD1 or TRBD2 (5 bases each). The CDR3 runs to 16 residues. Germline assignment: CDR1 LNHDA and CDR2 SQIVND (reference sequence). V was shortened by 0 bases and J by 4 bases, with 10 bases between the two germline ends. The CDR3 nucleotides read TGTGCCAGTAGTATAGATTCAGGGACCGGGGCCAACGTCCTGACTTTC. Its translation: CASSIDSGTGANVLTF.

The rearrangement links TRBV10-3 to TRBJ1-1; unclear D gene. Trimming shortened V by 2 bases and J by 0 bases, and 10 bases separated the two germline ends. The CDR3 spans 15 residues. The V gene's germline CDR1 is ENHRY and CDR2 SYGVKD. CDR3 sequence reads: CAISEGQPMNTEAFF. CDR3 nucleotide sequence: TGTGCCATCAGTGAGGGCCAGCCTATGAACACTGAAGCTTTCTTT.

The rearrangement uses TRBV19 and TRBJ1-2, with D unresolved. CDR3 length equals 16 residues. Germline CDR1 and CDR2: LNHDA and SQIVND (reference sequence). Trimming took off 6 bases at V and 8 bases at J, with 25 bases between the two ends. The CDR3 nucleotides are TGTGCCAGTAGGCCCCCGGGCCCCTCAATGCTGGGGGGCTACACCTTC. Its translation is CASRPPGPSMLGGYTF. Supplemented by reference TRBV19 and TRBJ1-2, the full variable domain reads DGGITQSPKYLFRKEGQNVTLSCEQNLNHDAMYWYRQDPGQGLRLIYYSQIVNDFQKGDIAEGYSVSREKKESFPLTVTSAQKNPTAFYLCASRPPGPSMLGGYTFGSGTRLTVV.

By proportion, this clone is medium-sized. The chain links TRBV28 to TRBJ1-5, with D possibly being TRBD1 (5 bases). The germline gives CDR1 MDHEN, CDR2 SYDVKM. The V gene lost 10 bases and the J gene lost 4 bases, with 14 bases spanning the gap. The CDR3 runs 13 residues. The CDR3 DNA reads TGTGCCACCACGGGACGGAGAAATCAGCCCCAGCATTTT. Residues: CATTGRRNQPQHF.

The CDR3 nucleotides are TGTGCCAGCACCGGCTCCGGGACAGGGGCCCAAGAGACCCAGTACTTC. Protein product: CASTGSGTGAQETQYF. This chain links TRBV11-2 with TRBJ2-5, with 10 bases aligning to TRBD1. Losses at the gene ends were 7 bases for V and 1 base for J; bases not matched to a gene: 9. The CDR3 totals 16 residues. Germline values: CDR1 SGHAT, CDR2 FQNNGV.

The chain carries TRBV6-6 and TRBJ1-6, with 10 bases fitting TRBD1. Trimming took 6 bases from V and 7 from J; bases not matched to a gene: 6. Germline CDR1 MNHNY, CDR2 SVGAGI (reference sequence). This CDR3 spans 15 amino acids. The CDR3 DNA sequence: TGTGCCAGCAGCCGACAGGGACAGGGGAATTCACCCCTCCACTTT. It is translated as CASSRQGQGNSPLHF.

As regards this clone: Germline and junction disagree at one end, which may indicate a read error. In the same sample, other DNA sequences code for this CDR3. The chain carries TRBV6-6 and TRBJ2-7; no definite D call. CDR1 MNHNY and CDR2 SVGAGI come from the germline V gene (reference sequence). This CDR3 comprises 12 residues. For the CDR3, the DNA is TGCGCCACCTCTCCCGGGCTTTACGAGCAGTACTTC. Translated: CATSPGLYEQYF.

V gene TRBV5-4 combines with J gene TRBJ1-2; D ambiguous. This CDR3 spans 13 amino acids. With 2 bases removed from V and 1 base from J, the gap between germline ends came to 6 bases. Looked up from germline, CDR1 is SGHNT and CDR2 is YYREEE (reference sequence). The CDR3 here is CASSLGYNYGYTF. CDR3 in DNA: TGTGCCAGCAGCTTAGGTTATAACTATGGCTACACCTTC.

This sequence joins TRBV18 and TRBJ1-1; D is unclear. The length of the CDR3 is 15 residues. The germline V gene has CDR1 KGHSH and CDR2 LQKENI. V shed 3 bases and J shed 0 bases, with 11 bases lying between them. The CDR3 DNA is TGTGCCAGCTCACCGACGGTTGACGTGAACACTGAAGCTTTCTTT. Translation: CASSPTVDVNTEAFF. The full variable domain, rest sourced from reference TRBV18 and TRBJ1-1, is NAGVMQNPRHLVRRRGQEARLRCSPMKGHSHVYWYRQLPEEGLKFMVYLQKENIIDESGMPKERFSAEFPKEGPSILRIQQVVRGDSAAYFCASSPTVDVNTEAFFGQGTRLTVV.

This clone was counted a single time. The chain has TRBV6-6 and TRBJ2-7, with D possibly TRBD1 on 6 matching bases. Germline CDR1 is MNHNY and CDR2 is SVGAGI (reference sequence). This CDR3 contains 15 residues. The V end was cut by 2 bases, the J end by 3 bases, with 14 bases between. CDR3 coding DNA: TGTGCCAGCAGTTACGGGCAGGGGTATGACTACGAGCAGTACTTC. It encodes CASSYGQGYDYEQYF.

The CDR3 nucleotides are TGTGCCAGCAGTGAGGGAACAGGGTTAGGTAACTATGGCTACACCTTC. Its translation is CASSEGTGLGNYGYTF. This chain connects TRBV25-1 to TRBJ1-2; possible D gene TRBD1, 6 bases. CDR3 size: 16 residues. V lost 3 bases, J lost 1 base, and 15 bases lay in between. Germline V gives CDR1 MGHDK, CDR2 SYGVNS.

V is TRBV11-3 and J is TRBJ1-2; D unresolved. Trimming took 0 bases from V and 5 from J, leaving 13 bases between them. The germline gives CDR1 SGHNT, CDR2 YENEEA. CDR3 length: 15 amino acids. The CDR3 DNA follows: TGTGCCAGCAGCTTAGACCGGCGCGCCCTTTATGGCTACACCTTC. It is translated as CASSLDRRALYGYTF.

The rearrangement joins TRBV7-9 to TRBJ2-1; 7 bases are shared with TRBD2. J gave up 14 bases and V 5 bases, and 15 bases lay outside the gene matches. In germline, CDR1 is SEHNR, CDR2 FQNEAQ (reference sequence). This CDR3 has 14 amino acids. The CDR3 coding sequence is TGTGCCAGCAGCAAGGGGACTATAGCGAGCGCGGAGTTCTTC. It translates to CASSKGTIASAEFF.

This clone is labeled as medium-sized (0.01 to 0.1%). The V call is TRBV7-3, the J call TRBJ2-1; 7 positions match TRBD2. The CDR3 has 16 amino acids. Germline V gene sequence: CDR1 SGHTA, CDR2 FQGTGA. J was trimmed by 1 base and V by 4 bases; bases with no gene match: 7. CDR3 sequence (DNA): TGTGCCAGCAGCTGGTCGGGGAGGGTATCCTACAATGAGCAGTTCTTC. Translating it yields CASSWSGRVSYNEQFF.

This clone showed up just a few times. V usage is TRBV11-3 and J usage is TRBJ2-1; TRBD2 matches at 7 bases. This CDR3 has 15 residues. With V trimmed by 6 bases and J by 0 bases, 5 bases remained unmatched. Germline V CDR1 and CDR2: SGHNT, YENEEA. CDR3 coding DNA: TGTGCCAGCAGTGGGGGGAGGGCCTCCTACAATGAGCAGTTCTTC. Translated, it gives CASSGGRASYNEQFF.

V usage is TRBV6-5 and J usage is TRBJ2-7, with D possibly TRBD1 on 6 matching bases. The CDR3 is made up of 15 amino acids. Germline lookup yields CDR1 MNHEY and CDR2 SVGAGI. V was trimmed by 0 bases and J by 1 base, leaving 10 bases between them. In nucleotides, the CDR3 is TGTGCCAGCAGTTACTCGGACAGCTCTTCCTACGAGCAGTACTTC. It encodes CASSYSDSSSYEQYF.

This chain connects TRBV5-6 to TRBJ2-3; D may be TRBD1 (5 bases). Trimming took 4 bases from V and 4 from J, leaving 10 bases between them. The V gene's germline CDR1 is SGHDT and CDR2 YYEEEE. The CDR3 extends over 13 amino acids. CDR3 bases: TGTGCCAGCAGCCCTGCAGGGTCAGATACGCAGTATTTT. As protein: CASSPAGSDTQYF.

The V gene is TRBV9, the J gene TRBJ2-5; TRBD2 matches 12 bases. The CDR3 loop spans 16 amino acids. V lost 3 bases, J lost 5 bases, and 8 bases stayed unmatched. Germline-derived CDR1 and CDR2 are SGDLS and YYNGEE. The CDR3 here is CASSESRLAGAETQYF. CDR3 bases: TGTGCCAGCAGCGAGAGCCGACTAGCGGGAGCCGAGACCCAGTACTTC.